This T cell receptor (beta chain) was recorded in a study of T cells in Graves' hyperthyroidism and ophthalmopathy. Amplification yielded TCR beta CDR3 regions, with RNA transcripts as the source. A first-round RT-PCR of the TCR CDR3 used the HTBI primer set. One entry per CDR3 protein, called by TCRdb with MiXCR from the multiplex PCR reads. The table includes roughly 840,000 distinct CDR3 sequences, roughly 37% detected once. This clonotype was counted at least ten times. Germline lookup yields CDR1 SEHNR and CDR2 FQNEAQ (reference sequence). V was pared by 5 bases and J by 7 bases, with 17 bases between. CDR3 length: 14 amino acids.

The chain recombines TRBV7-9 with TRBJ1-1; the D is unclear. The sample taken for sequencing was blood. The sequence came from a man in his late teens or twenties with Graves' hyperthyroidism. The CDR3 loop is CASSLGPSEDEAFF. CDR3 sequence (DNA): TGTGCCAGCAGCCTCGGACCTAGCGAGGATGAAGCTTTCTTT. The variable domain in full, with the rest retrieved from reference TRBV7-9 and TRBJ1-1, is DTGVSQNPRHKITKRGQNVTFRCDPISEHNRLYWYRQTLGQGPEFLTYFQNEAQLEKSRLLSDRFSAERPKGSFSTLEIQRTEQGDSAMYLCASSLGPSEDEAFFGQGTRLTVV.